Following are 22 T cell receptor beta chains from one sample sequenced in a study of prognosis after radiotherapy for stage I lung cancer. TCR beta CDR3 was amplified from genomic DNA by two-round multiplex PCR. With primers specific to each TRBV and TRBJ gene, the first-round PCR was performed. TCRdb fed the multiplex PCR reads into MiXCR, producing one record per CDR3 protein. Seen here are just under 20,000 distinct CDR3 sequences, approximately 25% observed once, and the top ten hold around a fifth. Sequencing was performed on PBMCs, taken before or after stereotactic body radiation therapy (not recorded which). Receptor source: a donor over 45 with non-small cell lung cancer.

A note on this clonotype: A much larger clonotype is one base distant, so this may be a read error. The chain combines TRBV5-6 with TRBJ1-2; the D is unclear. This CDR3 has 12 amino acids. Trimming pared 0 bases from V and 9 bases from J, leaving 9 bases between. Germline V CDR1 and CDR2: SGHDT, YYEEEE. Here the CDR3 reads CASSLEYRCYTF. The CDR3 DNA reads TGTGCCAGCAGCTTGGAGTACCGGTGCTACACCTTC.

As for this clonotype: Possible read error: a much larger clone is one base away. J is TRBJ2-1 and V is TRBV18; 8 nucleotides align to TRBD1. Germline-derived CDR1 and CDR2 are KGHSH and LQKENI. CDR3 length: 15 amino acids. V lost 3 bases and J lost 12; bases outside the gene matches: 13. This chain's CDR3 is CASSPTGTGLSWQFF. The DNA for the CDR3 is TGTGCCAGCTCACCGACCGGGACAGGATTATCTTGGCAGTTCTTC.

There are many counts of this clonotype. V is TRBV28 and J is TRBJ2-7; TRBD2 matches at 11 bases. The CDR3 is 14 residues long. CDR1 and CDR2 from the germline V gene are MDHEN and SYDVKM. J gave up 1 base and V 6 bases, and 2 bases lay outside the gene matches. The CDR3 is CASSRLAGSYEQYF. Written as DNA, the CDR3 is TGTGCCAGCAGCCGACTAGCGGGATCCTACGAGCAGTACTTC.

This clonotype was observed at least ten times. In DNA form, the CDR3 reads TGTGCCAGCAGCCCACCGTCAGGGGAACCATATGGCTACACCTTC. It yields the protein CASSPPSGEPYGYTF. V usage is TRBV9 and J usage is TRBJ1-2; the D gene is possibly TRBD1 (6 bases). Trimming removed 4 bases at V and 5 bases at J, with 18 bases between. The germline V gene encodes CDR1 SGDLS and CDR2 YYNGEE. This CDR3 has 15 amino acids. The full variable domain, its missing parts supplied by reference TRBV9 and TRBJ1-2, is DSGVTQTPKHLITATGQRVTLRCSPRSGDLSVYWYQQSLDQGLQFLIQYYNGEERAKGNILERFSAQQFPDLHSELNLSSLELGDSALYFCASSPPSGEPYGYTFGSGTRLTVV.

This clonotype showed up many times. J is TRBJ2-5 and V is TRBV7-6, with 10 bases aligning to TRBD2. CDR1 is SGHVS and CDR2 is FNYEAQ in the germline V gene. This CDR3 has 15 amino acids. V shed 5 bases and J 4 bases; nucleotides not matched to a gene: 7. Here the CDR3 reads CASSALAGRGETQYF. CDR3 sequence (DNA): TGTGCCAGCAGCGCACTAGCGGGAAGAGGAGAGACCCAGTACTTC.

As concerns this clonotype: Relative to the germline gene, one junction end is altered; a read error may explain this. This rearrangement joins TRBV5-1 to TRBJ1-2; 10 bases line up with TRBD1. In germline, CDR1 is SGHRS, CDR2 YFSETQ. This CDR3 spans 15 amino acids. In nucleotides, the CDR3 is TGCGCCAGCAGCAACAGGGACAGGGGAAACTATGGCCACACCTTC. Amino acids: CASSNRDRGNYGHTF.

This clonotype came up many times. The chain uses TRBV5-1 and TRBJ2-7; the D gene is possibly TRBD1 (5 bases). The CDR3 has 13 residues. The germline CDR1 and CDR2 sequences are SGHRS and YFSETQ. V shed 3 bases and J shed 2 bases, with 9 bases lying between them. The CDR3, as DNA: TGCGCCAGCAGCTGGGCAGGGACCTACGAGCAGTACTTC. This encodes CASSWAGTYEQYF.

This clonotype showed up many times. The chain recombines TRBV2 with TRBJ2-5; D remains ambiguous. The germline gives CDR1 SNHLY, CDR2 FYNNEI. Between the trimmed V and J ends, which lost 5 bases and 1 base, there was a span of 8 bases. The CDR3 totals 13 residues. The chain's CDR3 is CASSFGIQETQYF. CDR3 sequence (DNA): TGTGCCAGCAGTTTCGGTATCCAAGAGACCCAGTACTTC.

In this sample, this clonotype turned up many times. The chain couples TRBV14 to TRBJ2-5; the D is unclear. CDR1 is SGHDN, CDR2 FVKESK, per germline. The CDR3 is made up of 13 amino acids. V lost 4 bases and J lost 5, with 11 bases in between. The CDR3 coding sequence is TGTGCCAGCAGCCCGGCAGGTTGGGAGACCCAGTACTTC. This gives the protein CASSPAGWETQYF.

Turning to this clonotype: This may be a read error: a much more frequent sequence differs by one nucleotide. The rearrangement uses TRBV3-1 and TRBJ2-2, with TRBD2 identical over 9 bases. This CDR3 has 18 amino acids. The germline gives CDR1 LGHDT, CDR2 YNNKEL (reference sequence). J gave up 5 bases and V 3 bases, and 13 bases lay outside the gene matches. CDR3 in DNA: TGTGCCAGCAGCCAGAGGACGCCCCTAGCGGGAATTACCGGGGAGCTGTTTTTT. Protein sequence: CASSQRTPLAGITGELFF.

The table lists this clonotype with many counts. This chain connects TRBV18 to TRBJ1-2, with D possibly TRBD1 on 5 matching bases. Trimming took off 5 bases at V and 5 bases at J, with 12 bases between the two ends. Germline CDR1 and CDR2: KGHSH and LQKENI. The CDR3 has 13 residues. Here the CDR3 DNA reads TGTGCCAGCTCAGACTCGACAGATTATGGCTACACCTTC. It translates to CASSDSTDYGYTF.

This clonotype was counted many times. The chain combines TRBV28 with TRBJ2-2; possible D gene TRBD1, 5 bases. V dropped 8 bases and J dropped 1 base, with 14 bases sitting between them. This CDR3 is 15 amino acids long. From germline, CDR1 is MDHEN and CDR2 SYDVKM. CDR3 sequence (DNA): TGTGCCAGCCAAACCAACGACAGGAACACCGGGGAGCTGTTTTTT. Its translation is CASQTNDRNTGELFF.

The sample holds one count of this clonotype. An end of the junction does not agree with germline; a read error may underlie this. The gene calls are TRBV5-1 and TRBJ2-5; weak D call: TRBD1 (5 bases). CDR3 length equals 16 residues. Germline CDR1 reads SGHRS; CDR2 reads YFSETQ. CDR3 sequence reads: CASSLYATEHRRAQHF. In DNA, the CDR3 is TGCGCCAGCAGCTTGTACGCGACAGAACATCGCAGGGCCCAGCACTTC.

This clonotype qualifies as medium-sized (0.01 to 0.1%). The chain is built from TRBV20-1 and TRBJ2-1; 7 nucleotides line up with TRBD2. CDR1 DFQATT and CDR2 SNEGSKA come from the germline V gene (reference sequence). This CDR3 spans 15 amino acids. V trimming: 3 bases; J trimming: 0 bases; junction bases outside the gene matches: 5. The CDR3 DNA follows: TGCAGTGCTAGGGTGCGGGACTACTCCTACAATGAGCAGTTCTTC. Amino acids: CSARVRDYSYNEQFF.

V is TRBV20-1 and J is TRBJ2-1; D ambiguous. Germline assignment: CDR1 DFQATT and CDR2 SNEGSKA (reference sequence). The CDR3 loop spans 14 amino acids. The ends were cut back, 5 bases at V and 7 bases at J, with 18 bases in the middle. CDR3 nucleotides: TGCAGTGCTCCTCATTCTGTAGGGCGGAATGAGCAGTTCTTC. It specifies CSAPHSVGRNEQFF.

This clonotype was detected many times. The rearrangement joins TRBV6-5 to TRBJ2-7; D might be TRBD1 (6 bases). Germline V gene data show CDR1 as MNHEY and CDR2 as SVGAGI. This CDR3 spans 15 amino acids. V lost 2 bases, J lost 4 bases, and 15 bases lay in between. The DNA for the CDR3 is TGTGCCAGCAGTTACGGAACAGGGAATACTTACGAGCAGTACTTC. It yields the protein CASSYGTGNTYEQYF.

This clonotype has at least ten counts. The CDR3 DNA reads TGTGCCAGCAGCCAAGCGACAGGGGACGAAACCGGGGAGCTGTTTTTT. The encoded protein is CASSQATGDETGELFF. The V gene is TRBV4-2, the J gene TRBJ2-2; the match to TRBD1 covers 8 bases. Trimming at V came to 1 base and at J to 5 bases, leaving 6 bases not matched to a gene. The CDR3 has 16 amino acids. In germline, CDR1 is LGHNA, CDR2 YNFKEQ.

This clonotype was picked up many times. CDR3 region: CASTLRVYTEAFF. CDR3 nucleotides: TGTGCCAGCACCTTAAGGGTTTACACTGAAGCTTTCTTT. The rearrangement joins TRBV12-3 or TRBV12-4 to TRBJ1-1, with D unclear. The length of the CDR3 is 13 residues. With 7 bases removed from V and 3 bases from J, the gap between germline ends came to 12 bases.

This clonotype appeared many times. The CDR3 protein is CASSPGLAELHEQYF. CDR3 nucleotide sequence: TGTGCCAGCAGCCCGGGACTAGCGGAACTCCACGAGCAGTACTTC. The chain carries TRBV6-1 and TRBJ2-7; 11 nucleotides align to TRBD2. The CDR3 has 15 amino acids. Germline lookup yields CDR1 MNHNS and CDR2 SASEGT. Trimming removed 6 bases from V and 5 bases from J; junction bases left unmatched: 9.

The chain combines TRBV20-1 with TRBJ2-5; D is ambiguous. CDR3 size: 13 residues. Trimming took off 7 bases at V and 12 bases at J, with 24 bases between the two ends. CDR1 DFQATT and CDR2 SNEGSKA come from the germline V gene (reference sequence). DNA of the CDR3: TGCAGTGTCAGTGCAGGCGTACTGGAGACAAAGTACTTC. Protein sequence: CSVSAGVLETKYF.

Many counts were recorded for this clonotype. The genes are TRBV28 and TRBJ1-5; D unclear. The germline gives CDR1 MDHEN, CDR2 SYDVKM. Trimming removed 8 bases at V and 6 bases at J, with 14 bases between. There are 13 residues in the CDR3. The CDR3 DNA sequence: TGTGCCAGCCGTGGGTCGGAGAGTCAGCCCCAGCATTTT. Translating it yields CASRGSESQPQHF.

Regarding this clonotype: This likely came from a read error, as a far larger clone is one base away. V and J are TRBV7-9 and TRBJ2-3; D unresolved. The V and J ends lost 5 bases and 5 bases respectively, with 17 bases between them. Germline V CDR1 and CDR2: SEHNR, FQNEAQ (reference sequence). The CDR3 runs to 15 residues. CDR3 in DNA: TGTGCCAGCAGCAGAACTTACACGTCCAGAGATACGCAGTATTTT. Its protein is CASSRTYTSRDTQYF.